Following are 11 T cell receptor beta chains from one sample sequenced in a study of circulating CD8 cells and anti-PD-1 response in melanoma. Each library started from around 15 ng of total RNA using the QIAseq Immune Repertoire TCR panel. TCRdb called the reads again in MiXCR, with one record for every CDR3 protein. The sample lists about 230 distinct CDR3 sequences, roughly 6.1% occurring once. From live CD3+CD8+TCRalphabeta+ cells, four PD-1 and/or TIGIT subsets were sorted. The sequencing used CD8+ T cells from PBMCs, collected at baseline or after one month of anti-PD-1 therapy (not recorded which). The receptors stem from a human donor with melanoma.

Sample share makes this clonotype large. This rearrangement joins TRBV7-2 to TRBJ1-5; D remains unclear. The length of the CDR3 is 15 residues. Trimming shortened V by 1 base and J by 4 bases, and 11 bases separated the two germline ends. Germline CDR1 SGHTA, CDR2 FQGNSA. DNA of the CDR3: TGTGCCAGCAGCTTAGTGCATGCCCCGAATCAGCCCCAGCATTTT. Encoded protein: CASSLVHAPNQPQHF.

This clonotype is classed as large. This chain uses TRBV4-1 with TRBJ2-2, with D unresolved. The CDR3 length is 12 residues. The ends were cut back, 0 bases at V and 6 bases at J, with 2 bases in the middle. The germline V gene encodes CDR1 MGHRA and CDR2 YSYEKL. As DNA, the CDR3 is TGCGCCAGCAGCCAAGAAGCCGGGGAGCTGTTTTTT. Its protein product is CASSQEAGELFF.

In its sample, this clonotype is large. The chain uses TRBV24-1 and TRBJ1-5; TRBD1 is a possible D gene (5 bases). Germline V CDR1 and CDR2: KGHDR, SFDVKD. The CDR3 spans 15 residues. The ends were cut back, 7 bases at V and 3 bases at J, with 15 bases in the middle. CDR3 coding DNA: TGTGCCACCAGACCCCGGGGAGGGACCAATCAGCCCCAGCATTTT. This gives the protein CATRPRGGTNQPQHF.

By share, this clonotype ranks as medium-sized (0.01 to 0.1%). Possible read error: a much larger clone is one base away. As DNA, the CDR3 is TGCAGCGCCGGGGCAGGGGACTACGAGCAGTACTTC. Translated: CSAGAGDYEQYF. This rearrangement joins TRBV29-1 to TRBJ2-7; a possible D gene is TRBD1 (6 bases). The CDR3 totals 12 residues. CDR1 is SQVTM, CDR2 ANQGSEA, per germline. Trimming stripped 7 bases from V and 3 bases from J, with 13 bases between.

By frequency in the sample, this clonotype is large. CDR3 sequence reads: CASSGRRGSSYNEQFF. DNA for the CDR3: TGTGCCAGCAGCGGGAGGAGGGGTAGCTCCTACAATGAGCAGTTCTTC. The gene calls are TRBV7-9 and TRBJ2-1; the D gene is possibly TRBD2 (6 bases). The CDR3 length is 16 residues. Trimming cost V 5 bases and J 0 bases, with 14 bases left between them. CDR1 is SEHNR, CDR2 FQNEAQ, per germline (reference sequence). Variable domain in full (rest from reference TRBV7-9 and TRBJ2-1): DTGVSQNPRHKITKRGQNVTFRCDPISEHNRLYWYRQTLGQGPEFLTYFQNEAQLEKSRLLSDRFSAERPKGSFSTLEIQRTEQGDSAMYLCASSGRRGSSYNEQFFGPGTRLTVL.

As concerns this clonotype: It may be a read error: a sequence one base away is much more abundant. The chain recombines TRBV6-5 with TRBJ2-2; D possibly corresponds to TRBD2 (6 bases). This CDR3 has 13 amino acids. Per germline, CDR1 MNHEY and CDR2 SVGAGI. CDR3 sequence reads: CATQEGPNGKLFF. CDR3 in DNA: TGTGCCACCCAGGAGGGGCCTAACGGGAAGCTGTTTTTT.

This clonotype counts as large. The J gene is TRBJ2-1, the V gene TRBV16, with 7 bases identical to TRBD2. The CDR3 loop spans 14 amino acids. V shed 4 bases, J shed 6 bases, and the junction held 6 bases outside the gene matches. Germline CDR1 reads KGHSY; CDR2 reads FQNENV. Written as DNA, the CDR3 is TGTGCCAGCAGCCTTACCCGCGGGGGCAATGAGCAGTTCTTC. Protein: CASSLTRGGNEQFF. Full variable domain (rest looked up from reference TRBV16 and TRBJ2-1): GEEVAQTPKHLVRGEGQKAKLYCAPIKGHSYVFWYQQVLKNEFKFLISFQNENVFDETGMPKERFSAKCLPNSPCSLEIQATKLEDSAVYFCASSLTRGGNEQFFGPGTRLTVL.

The chain uses TRBV20-1 and TRBJ2-1; either TRBD1 or TRBD2 may supply D (6 bases each). Looked up from germline, CDR1 is DFQATT and CDR2 is SNEGSKA (reference sequence). The CDR3 has 14 residues. Trimming removed 0 bases from V and 6 bases from J, with 12 bases in between. The CDR3 nucleotides read TGCAGTGCTAGAGATGGAGGGGGGCTCAATGAGCAGTTCTTC. This encodes CSARDGGGLNEQFF.

Note on this clonotype: Sequence at one end of the junction differs from germline and may be a read error. This chain connects TRBV5-6 to TRBJ2-6; D is possibly TRBD1 or TRBD2 (5 bases each). Germline CDR1 is SGHDT and CDR2 is YYEEEE. This CDR3 is built from 19 residues. The CDR3 region has the DNA TGTGCCAGCAGCTTGTCTCGATGGCGGAACTATAGAGGGGCCGACGTCCTGACTTTC. Protein: CASSLSRWRNYRGADVLTF.

By share, this clonotype counts as large (0.1 to 1%). The rearrangement uses TRBV9 and TRBJ2-5; 11 nucleotides match TRBD2. This CDR3 is 17 amino acids long. CDR1 and CDR2 (germline): SGDLS, YYNGEE. J gave up 1 base and V 0 bases, and 5 bases lay outside the gene matches. The CDR3 coding sequence is TGTGCCAGCAGCGTAGGTGCTAGCGGGGGGATCCAAGAGACCCAGTACTTC. Its translation: CASSVGASGGIQETQYF.

This clonotype qualifies as large. The chain joins TRBV20-1 to TRBJ2-5; tentative D call: TRBD1 (5 bases). With 0 bases removed from V and 2 bases from J, the gap between germline ends came to 10 bases. This CDR3 has 14 residues. Germline CDR1 and CDR2: DFQATT and SNEGSKA (reference sequence). Written as DNA, the CDR3 is TGCAGTGCTAGAGAACGGACAACACAAGAGACCCAGTACTTC. The encoded protein is CSARERTTQETQYF.